These 19 T cell receptor beta chains originate from one sample sequenced in a study of cytomegalovirus exposure and HLA in healthy donors (dated by TCRdb to the late 2010s). The library came from the immunoSEQ multiplex PCR assay. TCRdb limited this immuneACCESS table to in-frame rearrangements with V and J called. A share of clones is missing; checked studies link under half to unresolved V genes, and the rest is unexplained. The sample includes about 220,000 clones, with around four fifths observed a single time. The ten top clones hold more than 12% of the sample. The sequencing input was PBMCs. These receptors were collected from a woman under 40 in good health and CMV-seropositive.

The CDR3 region has the DNA TGCAGCATGGGGGCAGGACAAGAGACCCAGTACTTC. This codes for CSMGAGQETQYF. The chain uses TRBV29-1 and TRBJ2-5, with D possibly being TRBD1 (6 bases). The length of the CDR3 is 12 residues. Germline V gene lookup returns CDR1 SQVTM and CDR2 ANQGSEA. Trimming stripped 8 bases from V and 2 bases from J, with 12 bases between.

The chain has TRBV28 and TRBJ2-7; 7 positions match TRBD2. With V trimmed by 2 bases and J by 0 bases, 4 bases remained unmatched. The germline V gene has CDR1 MDHEN and CDR2 SYDVKM. The CDR3 totals 15 residues. The CDR3 protein is CASSLTGGSSYEQYF. CDR3 coding DNA: TGTGCCAGCAGTTTAACCGGGGGGAGCTCCTACGAGCAGTACTTC.

The J gene is TRBJ1-2, the V gene TRBV5-1; D perhaps matches TRBD1 (5 bases). This CDR3 is built from 16 residues. The V and J ends lost 4 bases and 0 bases respectively, with 16 bases between them. Germline V gene lookup returns CDR1 SGHRS and CDR2 YFSETQ. The CDR3 spells CASSRNPTEANYGYTF. In DNA form, the CDR3 reads TGCGCCAGCAGCCGAAACCCGACAGAAGCTAACTATGGCTACACCTTC.

This clone has a handful of counts. The chain uses TRBV7-9 and TRBJ2-7; weak D call: TRBD1 (5 bases). CDR1 is SEHNR, CDR2 FQNEAQ, per germline (reference sequence). Trimming left V 0 bases short and J 2 bases short, with 17 bases between. This CDR3 contains 17 residues. The CDR3 sequence is CASSLASGNLGAYEQYF. The CDR3 region has the DNA TGTGCCAGCAGCTTAGCCTCTGGGAATCTAGGGGCCTACGAGCAGTACTTC. Full variable domain (outside the CDR3, taken from reference TRBV7-9 and TRBJ2-7): DTGVSQNPRHKITKRGQNVTFRCDPISEHNRLYWYRQTLGQGPEFLTYFQNEAQLEKSRLLSDRFSAERPKGSFSTLEIQRTEQGDSAMYLCASSLASGNLGAYEQYFGPGTRLTVT.

This clone was seen only a few times. The CDR3 reads CASSSGGGNSYEQYF. CDR3 DNA sequence: TGTGCCAGCAGCTCCGGCGGGGGGAACTCCTACGAGCAGTACTTC. V is TRBV7-9 and J is TRBJ2-7; 8 bases align to TRBD2. V lost 4 bases to trimming and J lost 0 bases; unmatched junction nucleotides: 5. CDR1 and CDR2 (germline): SEHNR, FQNEAQ (reference sequence). The CDR3 sequence is 15 residues long.

This clone appeared a few times. V gene TRBV4-1 combines with J gene TRBJ1-3; D gene unclear. The CDR3 loop spans 16 amino acids. Germline-derived CDR1 and CDR2 are MGHRA and YSYEKL. V was trimmed by 2 bases and J by 0 bases, leaving 11 bases between them. The CDR3 DNA sequence: TGCGCCAGCAGCCAATTGGACTTTAACTCTGGAAACACCATATATTTT. Its protein is CASSQLDFNSGNTIYF.

The rearrangement links TRBV15 to TRBJ2-2, with a possible D match to TRBD1 (6 bases). The germline V gene has CDR1 LNHNV and CDR2 YYDKDF (reference sequence). The CDR3 spans 15 residues. V was trimmed by 5 bases and J by 2 bases, leaving 12 bases between them. The CDR3 region is CATSATGVNTGELFF. CDR3 bases: TGTGCCACCAGCGCGACAGGCGTTAACACCGGGGAGCTGTTTTTT.

A single count supports this clone. This rearrangement joins TRBV4-1 to TRBJ1-5; no reliable D call. The germline CDR1 and CDR2 sequences are MGHRA and YSYEKL. V shed 3 bases and J shed 5 bases, with 20 bases lying between them. CDR3 length: 17 residues. DNA for the CDR3: TGCGCCAGCAGCCACCCCTCAGCTCGGATTGTAGATCAGCCCCAGCATTTT. Translating it yields CASSHPSARIVDQPQHF.

The chain combines TRBV19 with TRBJ2-2; D perhaps matches TRBD2 (6 bases). The germline V gene has CDR1 LNHDA and CDR2 SQIVND (reference sequence). Trimming shortened V by 3 bases and J by 4 bases, and 12 bases separated the two germline ends. This CDR3 has 15 residues. The CDR3 nucleotides read TGTGCCAGTAGTATTTTCGGGGGTACCACCGGGGAGCTGTTTTTT. Its protein is CASSIFGGTTGELFF.

The chain employs TRBV30 and TRBJ2-1; D gene unclear. CDR1 is GTSNPN and CDR2 is SVGIG in the germline V gene (reference sequence). CDR3 length: 12 amino acids. Deletions cut 5 bases from V and 0 bases from J, with 5 bases between. CDR3 DNA sequence: TGTGCCTGGGACGGCTCCTACAATGAGCAGTTCTTC. Translation gives CAWDGSYNEQFF.

This chain joins TRBV10-3 and TRBJ2-1; 10 positions match TRBD1. Losses at the gene ends were 10 bases for V and 6 bases for J; bases not matched to a gene: 12. The CDR3 has 15 amino acids. Germline values: CDR1 ENHRY, CDR2 SYGVKD. In nucleotides, the CDR3 is TGTGCCACCCAGTCCGGGACAGGGGAAAGCAATGAGCAGTTCTTC. This sequence encodes CATQSGTGESNEQFF.

The V call is TRBV13, the J call TRBJ1-2, with TRBD1 as a possible D gene (5 bases). The germline V gene has CDR1 PRHDT and CDR2 FYEKMQ (reference sequence). V shed 7 bases and J shed 2 bases, with 11 bases lying between them. The CDR3 contains 13 residues. CDR3 DNA: TGTGCCAGCAACGAACGGGACAACTATGGCTACACCTTC. This sequence encodes CASNERDNYGYTF.

This chain connects TRBV10-3 to TRBJ2-7; TRBD1 matches at 9 bases. Germline V gene sequence: CDR1 ENHRY, CDR2 SYGVKD. The junction had 9 bases not matched to a gene; V was cut back by 0 bases and J by 9 bases. CDR3 length: 15 residues. The CDR3 DNA sequence: TGTGCCATCAGTGAGTCGAGACAGGGGGAATCAGCGCAGTACTTC. This sequence encodes CAISESRQGESAQYF.

The rearrangement links TRBV15 to TRBJ1-1; D is undetermined. Trimming cost V 4 bases and J 11 bases, with 20 bases left between them. Germline lookup yields CDR1 LNHNV and CDR2 YYDKDF (reference sequence). The CDR3 has 14 residues. CDR3 protein: CATSTRTPANGAFF. Written as DNA, the CDR3 is TGTGCCACCAGCACTAGGACGCCAGCTAACGGGGCTTTCTTT.

This rearrangement joins TRBV5-1 to TRBJ2-7; possibly TRBD1 or TRBD2 for D (5 bases each). Trimming shortened V by 3 bases and J by 4 bases, and 14 bases separated the two germline ends. Germline assignment: CDR1 SGHRS and CDR2 YFSETQ. The CDR3 length is 14 residues. For the CDR3, the DNA is TGCGCCAGCAGCTACGGGACGGTGGATTACGAGCAGTACTTC. It yields the protein CASSYGTVDYEQYF.

This rearrangement joins TRBV6-4 to TRBJ2-7; 8 bases are a match to TRBD2. V lost 2 bases and J lost 4; bases outside the gene matches: 10. Per the germline V gene, CDR1 is MRHNA and CDR2 is SNTAGT. The CDR3 extends over 16 amino acids. CDR3 nucleotides: TGTGCCAGCAGTGACCGAGCGGGAGTTAGGTGTTACGAGCAGTACTTC. It yields the protein CASSDRAGVRCYEQYF.

This clone was seen only once. The chain combines TRBV4-1 with TRBJ2-1; 8 bases are shared with TRBD2. Germline V gene data show CDR1 as MGHRA and CDR2 as YSYEKL. This CDR3 region has 14 residues. V dropped 9 bases and J dropped 9; count of bases not matched to a gene: 13. The CDR3, as DNA: TGCGCCAGTTTCGGGGCTAGCGGGTCTGGTGAGCAGTTCTTC. This codes for CASFGASGSGEQFF.

This clone has just one count. This chain links TRBV4-1 with TRBJ2-2; D possibly matches TRBD1 or TRBD2 (6 bases each). The CDR3 is 16 residues long. Trimming shortened V by 5 bases and J by 7 bases, and 20 bases separated the two germline ends. Germline loops: CDR1 MGHRA, CDR2 YSYEKL. Written as DNA, the CDR3 is TGCGCCAGCAGCTCTCGGAGAGGCGGAGGGGGCGGGGAGCTGTTTTTT. This encodes CASSSRRGGGGGELFF.

V and J are TRBV27 and TRBJ2-2; no definite D call. V was cut by 5 bases and J by 6 bases, with 10 bases left in between. The CDR3 runs 13 residues. Germline V gene sequence: CDR1 MNHEY, CDR2 SMNVEV (reference sequence). As DNA, the CDR3 is TGTGCCAGCAGTCCCCCCTACTCCGGGGAGCTGTTTTTT. This codes for CASSPPYSGELFF.